The T cell receptor beta chain described here comes from a study of T-cell memory formation after mild COVID-19. Overall study findings and caveats: Clones contracting day 15 to 85 were balanced CD4/CD8; later expanders leaned CD4+.

The CDR3 length is 14 residues. Germline V CDR1 and CDR2: LGHDT, YNNKEL (reference sequence). V gave up 4 bases and J gave up 3 bases, with 13 bases separating them. The sample holds a few counts of this clonotype. Antigen: not known. 5'RACE primed from the constant segment yielded TCR alpha and TCR beta cDNA libraries bearing sample barcodes and UMIs. Each CDR3 protein gets one entry after TCRdb re-called the 5' RACE reads with MiXCR. The sample holds around 440,000 distinct CDR3 sequences, 18% seen once. The sequence was obtained from an adult woman who had mild COVID-19 (a few samples of this study predate the infection). Cell type and time point are not known. The chain uses TRBV3-1 and TRBJ2-7; the D gene is possibly TRBD1 (5 bases). The specimen sequenced was PBMCs or a T cell subset sorted from them (not recorded which). CDR3 nucleotide sequence: TGTGCCAGCAGCCCACTCACAGGAATCTACGAGCAGTACTTC. Amino acid sequence: CASSPLTGIYEQYF.